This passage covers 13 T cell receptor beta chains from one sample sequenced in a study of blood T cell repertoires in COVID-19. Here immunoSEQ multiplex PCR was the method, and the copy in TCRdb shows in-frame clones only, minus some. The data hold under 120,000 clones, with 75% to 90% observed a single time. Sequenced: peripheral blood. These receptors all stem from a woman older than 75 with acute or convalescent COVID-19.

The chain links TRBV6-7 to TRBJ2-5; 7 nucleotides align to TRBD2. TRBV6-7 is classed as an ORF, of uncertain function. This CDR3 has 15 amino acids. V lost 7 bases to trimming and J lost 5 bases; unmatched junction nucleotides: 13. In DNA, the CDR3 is TGTGCCAGCACTGGCGGGGGAGTCATGTGGGAGACCCAGTACTTC. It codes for CASTGGGVMWETQYF.

This chain's CDR3 is CASSLWLSYEQYF. DNA for the CDR3: TGTGCCAGCAGCTTATGGCTTTCTTACGAGCAGTACTTC. The chain joins TRBV7-2 to TRBJ2-7; D is ambiguous. The CDR3 is 13 residues long. Germline CDR1 reads SGHTA; CDR2 reads FQGNSA. V was trimmed by 2 bases and J by 4 bases, leaving 9 bases between them. Using reference TRBV7-2 and TRBJ2-7 for the parts outside the CDR3, the full variable domain is GAGVSQSPSNKVTEKGKDVELRCDPISGHTALYWYRQSLGQGLEFLIYFQGNSAPDKSGLPSDRFSAERTGGSVSTLTIQRTQQEDSAVYLCASSLWLSYEQYFGPGTRLTVT.

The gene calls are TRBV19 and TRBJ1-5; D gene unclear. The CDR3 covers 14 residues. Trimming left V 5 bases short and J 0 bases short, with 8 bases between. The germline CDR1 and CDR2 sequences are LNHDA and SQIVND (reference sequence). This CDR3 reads CASSPPHSNQPQHF. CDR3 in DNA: TGTGCCAGTAGTCCCCCCCATAGCAATCAGCCCCAGCATTTT.

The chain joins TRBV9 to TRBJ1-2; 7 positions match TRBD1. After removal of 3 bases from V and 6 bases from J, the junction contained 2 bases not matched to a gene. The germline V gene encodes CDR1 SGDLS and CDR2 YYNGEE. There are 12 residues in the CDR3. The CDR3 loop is CASSGGGNGYTF. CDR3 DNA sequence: TGTGCCAGCAGCGGAGGGGGCAATGGCTACACCTTC.

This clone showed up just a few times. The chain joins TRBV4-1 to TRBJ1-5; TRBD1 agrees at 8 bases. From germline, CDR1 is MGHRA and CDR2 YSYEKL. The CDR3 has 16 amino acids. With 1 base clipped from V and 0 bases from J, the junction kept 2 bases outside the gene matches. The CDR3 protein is CASSQVGTGSNQPQHF. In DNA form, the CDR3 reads TGCGCCAGCAGCCAAGTTGGGACAGGTAGCAATCAGCCCCAGCATTTT.

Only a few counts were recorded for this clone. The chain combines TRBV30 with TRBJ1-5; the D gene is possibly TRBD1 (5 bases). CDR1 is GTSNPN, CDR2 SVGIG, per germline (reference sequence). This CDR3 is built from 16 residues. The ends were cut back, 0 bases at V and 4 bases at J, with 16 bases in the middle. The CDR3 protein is CAWSVTGGVFNQPQHF. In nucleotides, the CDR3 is TGTGCCTGGAGTGTAACGGGAGGGGTTTTTAATCAGCCCCAGCATTTT.

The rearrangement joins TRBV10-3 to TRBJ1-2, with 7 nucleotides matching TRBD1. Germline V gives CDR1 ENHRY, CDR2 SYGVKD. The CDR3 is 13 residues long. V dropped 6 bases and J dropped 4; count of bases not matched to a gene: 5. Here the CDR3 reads CAISPGQLYGYTF. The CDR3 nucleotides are TGTGCCATCAGCCCGGGACAGCTCTATGGCTACACCTTC.

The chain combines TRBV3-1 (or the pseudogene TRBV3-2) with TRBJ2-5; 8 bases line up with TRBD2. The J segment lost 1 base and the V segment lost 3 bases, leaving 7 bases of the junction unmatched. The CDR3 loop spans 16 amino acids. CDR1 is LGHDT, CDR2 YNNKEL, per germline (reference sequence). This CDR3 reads CASSHLSGDPQETQYF. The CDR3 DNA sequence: TGTGCCAGCAGCCATCTTAGCGGGGACCCCCAAGAGACCCAGTACTTC.

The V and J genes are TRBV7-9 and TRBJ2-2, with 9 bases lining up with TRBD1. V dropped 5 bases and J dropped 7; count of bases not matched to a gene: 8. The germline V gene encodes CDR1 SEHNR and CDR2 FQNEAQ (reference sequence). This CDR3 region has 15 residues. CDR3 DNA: TGTGCCAGCAGCCACCGACAGGGGGGTTTCGGGGAGCTGTTTTTT. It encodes CASSHRQGGFGELFF.

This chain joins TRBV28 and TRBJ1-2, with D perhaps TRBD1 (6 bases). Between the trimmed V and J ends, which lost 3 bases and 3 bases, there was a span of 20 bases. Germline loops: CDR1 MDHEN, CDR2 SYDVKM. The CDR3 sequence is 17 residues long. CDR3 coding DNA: TGTGCCAGCAGTTTTGTCAGTGGGGGCTCGGTGGACTATGGCTACACCTTC. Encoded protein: CASSFVSGGSVDYGYTF.

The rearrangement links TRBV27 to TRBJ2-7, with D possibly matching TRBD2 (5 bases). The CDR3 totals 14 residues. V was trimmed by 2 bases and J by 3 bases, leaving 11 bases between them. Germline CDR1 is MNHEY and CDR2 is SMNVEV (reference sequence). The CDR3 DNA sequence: TGTGCCAGCAGTTTAGCCGGGATCCGCTACGAGCAGTACTTC. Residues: CASSLAGIRYEQYF.

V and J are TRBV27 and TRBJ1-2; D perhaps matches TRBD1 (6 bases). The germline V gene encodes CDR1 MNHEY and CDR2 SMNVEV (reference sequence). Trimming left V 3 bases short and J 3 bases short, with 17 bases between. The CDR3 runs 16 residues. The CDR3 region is CASSFSAAGAYYGYTF. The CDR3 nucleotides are TGTGCCAGCAGTTTCTCTGCCGCAGGGGCCTACTATGGCTACACCTTC.

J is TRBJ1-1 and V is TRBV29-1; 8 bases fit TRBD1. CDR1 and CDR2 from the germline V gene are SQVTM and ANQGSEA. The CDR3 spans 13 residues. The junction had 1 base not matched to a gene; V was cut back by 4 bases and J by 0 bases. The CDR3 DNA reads TGCAGCGTTGCGGACAGGGTGAACACTGAAGCTTTCTTT. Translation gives CSVADRVNTEAFF.